Presented here are 30 T cell receptor beta chains from one specimen sequenced in a study of blood T cells in healthy people across ages. For the second PCR, which ran for roughly 6 to 12 cycles, a sample-barcoded 5' primer and a J-beta primer mix were used. TCRdb used MiXCR to reprocess the 5' RACE reads, holding one entry per CDR3 protein. This sample has roughly 1.5 million distinct CDR3 sequences, with 35% to 45% found just once. Sequenced: blood. These receptors were obtained from a woman aged 18-29 years in good health.

The V and J genes are TRBV10-3 and TRBJ2-7, with 13 nucleotides matching TRBD2. V gave up 0 bases and J gave up 3 bases; unmatched junction bases: 14. The CDR3 spans 20 residues. Germline V lookup: CDR1 ENHRY, CDR2 SYGVKD. DNA of the CDR3: TGTGCCATCAGTGAGTCCTCGACTAGCGGGGGGTCTAGAGGGATCTACGAGCAGTACTTC. Residues: CAISESSTSGGSRGIYEQYF.

The V and J genes are TRBV20-1 and TRBJ2-1, with TRBD1 matching over 7 bases. The J call may be faulty, since TRBJ2-7 better matches the DNA end. The CDR3 is 14 residues long. The V gene's germline CDR1 is DFQATT and CDR2 SNEGSKA (reference sequence). CDR3 residues: CSAHRQGSYNEQYF. CDR3 sequence (DNA): TGCAGTGCTCACCGACAGGGATCCTACAATGAGCAGTACTTC.

The chain uses TRBV6-2 or TRBV6-3 and TRBJ2-7; TRBD2 aligns across 8 bases. The CDR3 contains 14 residues. Germline V gene lookup returns CDR1 MNHEY and CDR2 SVGEGT. The V and J ends lost 8 bases and 1 base, in that order; junction bases with no gene match: 7. CDR3 in DNA: TGTGCCAGCCGATCTGGGACTAGTTCCTACGAGCAGTACTTC. Translation: CASRSGTSSYEQYF.

The rearrangement uses TRBV11-2 and TRBJ1-1; 7 bases map to TRBD1. Germline trimming cut 9 bases from V and 0 bases from J; bases unmatched to any gene: 22. This CDR3 region has 19 residues. Germline V gives CDR1 SGHAT, CDR2 FQNNGV. The CDR3 loop reads CASYVLGNRDRYMNTEAFF. CDR3 DNA: TGTGCCAGTTACGTATTAGGAAACCGGGACAGATATATGAACACTGAAGCTTTCTTT.

The gene calls are TRBV7-4 and TRBJ1-3; no clear D gene. V lost 1 base, J lost 0 bases, and 7 bases lay in between. The germline CDR1 and CDR2 sequences are SGHVT and SQSDAQ. The CDR3 extends over 15 amino acids. CDR3 bases: TGTGCCAGCAGCTTAGGACACCGCTCTGGAAACACCATATATTTT. Its protein is CASSLGHRSGNTIYF.

This chain uses TRBV10-3 with TRBJ1-1; 10 bases map to TRBD1. The germline CDR1 and CDR2 sequences are ENHRY and SYGVKD. The trim removed 4 bases at V and 0 bases at J, leaving 2 bases unmatched. The CDR3 extends over 15 amino acids. The CDR3 DNA is TGTGCCATCAGTGGACAGGGGGCGGTGAACACTGAAGCTTTCTTT. Its protein product is CAISGQGAVNTEAFF.

This chain uses TRBV27 with TRBJ1-1, with D uncertain. Per germline, CDR1 MNHEY and CDR2 SMNVEV (reference sequence). The V end lost 2 bases, the J end lost 11 bases, and 12 bases lay between the germline ends. The CDR3 spans 12 residues. CDR3 DNA sequence: TGTGCCAGCAGTTTAAGGGCAGGAGAGGCTTTCTTT. Protein product: CASSLRAGEAFF.

The chain has TRBV4-3 and TRBJ2-1; no definite D call. The end of the DNA is better explained by TRBJ2-7, so the J call may be wrong. Germline CDR1 and CDR2: LGHNA and YSLEER. This CDR3 is built from 15 residues. The DNA for the CDR3 is TGCGCCAGCAGCCAAGATTCGGGCCGGTACAATGAGCAGTACTTC. The encoded protein is CASSQDSGRYNEQYF.

The genes are TRBV11-2 and TRBJ2-7; D not certain. V lost 5 bases to trimming and J lost 2 bases, with 13 bases between them. There are 14 residues in the CDR3. CDR1 SGHAT and CDR2 FQNNGV come from the germline V gene. The CDR3 reads CASSRGGGTYEQYF. The CDR3 DNA sequence: TGTGCCAGCAGCCGCGGCGGTGGTACCTACGAGCAGTACTTC.

The rearrangement joins TRBV11-2 to TRBJ2-5; no definite D call. The V gene's germline CDR1 is SGHAT and CDR2 FQNNGV. The CDR3 totals 16 residues. V was trimmed by 3 bases and J by 2 bases, leaving 16 bases between them. The CDR3 bases are TGTGCCAGCAGCTTCGGCTCTAGGGCTCTTCAAGAGACCCAGTACTTC. Its protein product is CASSFGSRALQETQYF.

This chain uses TRBV29-1 with TRBJ2-7, with 7 bases identical to TRBD1. Per the germline V gene, CDR1 is SQVTM and CDR2 is ANQGSEA. Trimming took 5 bases from V and 0 from J; bases not matched to a gene: 19. This CDR3 contains 18 residues. CDR3 DNA: TGCAGCGTTACGGCCTATTTTTCCGGGACAGCTCGCTCCTACGAGCAGTACTTC. Its translation: CSVTAYFSGTARSYEQYF.

This clonotype was counted a few times. The rearrangement uses TRBV2 and TRBJ2-1, with D perhaps TRBD2 (6 bases). Germline CDR1 is SNHLY and CDR2 is FYNNEI. The ends were cut back, 3 bases at V and 0 bases at J, with 12 bases in the middle. The CDR3 covers 16 residues. CDR3 loop: CASSDGRTVSYNEQFF. In nucleotides, the CDR3 is TGTGCCAGCAGTGATGGGAGGACGGTCTCCTACAATGAGCAGTTCTTC.

This clonotype was seen more than once but under ten times. The chain combines TRBV20-1 with TRBJ1-2; D remains ambiguous. From germline, CDR1 is DFQATT and CDR2 SNEGSKA (reference sequence). V was cut by 2 bases and J by 4 bases, with 8 bases left in between. The CDR3 is made up of 12 amino acids. CDR3 region: CSARLEFYGYTF. The CDR3 bases are TGCAGTGCTAGACTCGAATTCTATGGCTACACCTTC.

This clonotype came up once. The rearrangement uses TRBV29-1 and TRBJ2-1, with 12 bases aligning to TRBD1. With 7 bases clipped from V and 4 bases from J, the junction kept 20 bases outside the gene matches. CDR3 length: 19 residues. The germline V gene has CDR1 SQVTM and CDR2 ANQGSEA. CDR3 loop: CSAHGDRGRLGGSYNEQFF. For the CDR3, the DNA is TGCAGCGCTCACGGGGACAGGGGGCGCTTAGGAGGCTCTTACAATGAGCAGTTCTTC.

Only one count was recorded for this clonotype. This sequence joins TRBV20-1 and TRBJ2-1; 11 bases map to TRBD2. The CDR3 length is 21 residues. Trimming at V came to 1 base and at J to 4 bases, leaving 21 bases not matched to a gene. Germline CDR1 reads DFQATT; CDR2 reads SNEGSKA (reference sequence). CDR3 amino acids: CSARAPGRASGGRGRYNEQFF. The CDR3 nucleotides are TGCAGTGCTAGAGCCCCTGGAAGGGCTAGCGGGGGGCGCGGACGGTACAATGAGCAGTTCTTC.

The chain uses TRBV12-3 or TRBV12-4 and TRBJ2-6, with 7 nucleotides matching TRBD1. The CDR3 covers 18 residues. The V gene end was trimmed by 5 bases and the J gene end by 0 bases; junction bases not matched to a gene: 10. CDR3 bases: TGTGCCAGCAGTCTCCGACAGGGCCCCAGCTCTGGGGCCAACGTCCTGACTTTC. Translated: CASSLRQGPSSGANVLTF.

V and J are TRBV6-5 and TRBJ1-3; D is undetermined. V shed 8 bases and J shed 2 bases, with 16 bases lying between them. The germline CDR1 and CDR2 sequences are MNHEY and SVGAGI. The CDR3 runs 15 residues. CDR3 in amino acids: CASGPGGVTGNTIYF. The CDR3 DNA is TGTGCCAGCGGACCCGGCGGAGTTACTGGAAACACCATATATTTT.

The chain links TRBV4-1 to TRBJ2-5, with 11 bases lining up with TRBD2. From germline, CDR1 is MGHRA and CDR2 YSYEKL. This CDR3 contains 16 residues. V lost 5 bases to trimming and J lost 11 bases; unmatched junction nucleotides: 16. CDR3 loop: CASSDYSGGAYNEQYF. The CDR3 DNA is TGCGCCAGCAGCGACTATAGCGGGGGGGCCTACAATGAGCAGTACTTC.

The chain carries TRBV20-1 and TRBJ2-3; 8 nucleotides agree with TRBD1. With 2 bases clipped from V and 9 bases from J, the junction kept 7 bases outside the gene matches. Germline V CDR1 and CDR2: DFQATT, SNEGSKA (reference sequence). CDR3 size: 13 residues. CDR3 DNA sequence: TGCAGTGCTAGATTGGGACAGGCACGGACGCAGTATTTT. It translates to CSARLGQARTQYF.

The rearrangement links TRBV5-6 to TRBJ2-1, with D hard to call. V was shortened by 0 bases and J by 10 bases, with 14 bases between the two germline ends. The CDR3 covers 14 residues. CDR1 SGHDT and CDR2 YYEEEE come from the germline V gene. CDR3 in amino acids: CASSLAPGGNEQFF. The CDR3 DNA reads TGTGCCAGCAGCTTGGCCCCGGGTGGGAACGAGCAGTTCTTC.

Of note for this clonotype: With a much larger clone just one base away, this may be a read error. The chain has TRBV7-8 and TRBJ2-7; 8 nucleotides line up with TRBD1. Germline V gives CDR1 SGHVS, CDR2 FQNEAQ. This CDR3 has 15 amino acids. J gave up 4 bases and V 6 bases, and 11 bases lay outside the gene matches. Here the CDR3 reads CASRKVGQDTYEQYF. The CDR3 nucleotides read TGTGCCAGCAGAAAAGTGGGACAGGATACTTACGAGCAGTACTTC.

This clonotype was seen many times. The rearrangement joins TRBV20-1 to TRBJ2-3, with D possibly being TRBD1 (6 bases). In germline, CDR1 is DFQATT, CDR2 SNEGSKA (reference sequence). Trimming left V 0 bases short and J 0 bases short, with 10 bases between. The CDR3 has 15 amino acids. The CDR3 sequence: CSARDPQGSTDTQYF. CDR3 nucleotides: TGCAGTGCTAGAGATCCCCAGGGGAGCACAGATACGCAGTATTTT.

In its sample, this clonotype was seen once. The chain uses TRBV21-1 and TRBJ2-4; the tabulated D call, TRBD1, remains unverified against the DNA. The assigned J gene may be wrong: the sequence end matches TRBJ2-7 better. TRBV21-1 is recorded as a pseudogene. The CDR3 has 15 residues. In DNA form, the CDR3 reads TGTGCCAGCAGCAGTCCCCCTGGGACAGACTACGAGCAGTACTTC. Translation gives CASSSPPGTDYEQYF.

The rearrangement uses TRBV20-1 and TRBJ1-5; D is perhaps TRBD1 (5 bases). Germline CDR1 DFQATT, CDR2 SNEGSKA (reference sequence). This CDR3 has 12 residues. DNA for the CDR3: TGCAGCGTTAGAGGGGTAGATCAGCCCCAGCATTTT. Encoded protein: CSVRGVDQPQHF.

Only a few counts were recorded for this clonotype. The rearrangement uses TRBV24-1 and TRBJ2-1, with D unclear. CDR3 length: 17 amino acids. Trimming stripped 6 bases from V and 3 bases from J, with 20 bases between. CDR1 KGHDR and CDR2 SFDVKD come from the germline V gene. CDR3 sequence (DNA): TGTGCCACCAGTAGTAGTCTGCAGTCATTCCGCTACAATGAGCAGTTCTTC. Amino acids: CATSSSLQSFRYNEQFF.

The rearrangement links TRBV20-1 to TRBJ1-2; D remains ambiguous. CDR3 length: 11 residues. The V end lost 5 bases, the J end lost 4 bases, and 8 bases lay between the germline ends. Per the germline V gene, CDR1 is DFQATT and CDR2 is SNEGSKA (reference sequence). DNA of the CDR3: TGCAGTGCTCCCCACCTCTATGGCTACACCTTC. Its protein is CSAPHLYGYTF.

This sequence joins TRBV5-6 and TRBJ2-1; no firm D call. The CDR3 length is 14 residues. Looked up from germline, CDR1 is SGHDT and CDR2 is YYEEEE. The V gene lost 1 base and the J gene lost 7 bases, with 12 bases spanning the gap. The CDR3 region has the DNA TGTGCCAGCAGCTTGTCCACAATGAGGAATGAGCAGTTCTTC. It is translated as CASSLSTMRNEQFF.

This clonotype was observed a few times. The chain joins TRBV15 to TRBJ2-7; TRBD2 aligns across 10 bases. The CDR3 is made up of 15 amino acids. V lost 1 base, J lost 3 bases, and 3 bases stayed unmatched. The germline V gene has CDR1 LNHNV and CDR2 YYDKDF (reference sequence). CDR3 bases: TGTGCCACCAGCAGAGGACTAGCGGGCTACTACGAGCAGTACTTC. It yields the protein CATSRGLAGYYEQYF.

The chain employs TRBV29-1 and TRBJ2-5, with TRBD2 as a possible D gene (6 bases). This CDR3 has 15 amino acids. Per germline, CDR1 SQVTM and CDR2 ANQGSEA. Trimming left V 3 bases short and J 11 bases short, with 25 bases between. The CDR3 region has the DNA TGCAGCGTTGACGACGGGGGATACGCACAGGATGAGCAGTACTTC. Translating gives CSVDDGGYAQDEQYF.

This clonotype was counted between two and nine times. This rearrangement joins TRBV2 to TRBJ1-5, with D possibly TRBD1 on 5 matching bases. This CDR3 has 14 residues. V lost 6 bases, J lost 5 bases, and 14 bases lay in between. Per the germline V gene, CDR1 is SNHLY and CDR2 is FYNNEI. Here the CDR3 reads CASRSQGLHQPQHF. The CDR3 DNA is TGTGCCAGCAGAAGCCAGGGCCTCCATCAGCCCCAGCATTTT.